This is a list of T cell receptor beta chains from one sample in a study of T-cell reconstitution after alpha-beta-depleted transplantation in children. TCRdb re-derived calls from the PCR reads in MiXCR, one entry per CDR3 protein. Among under 250,000 distinct CDR3 sequences, approximately 24% were seen once, and the ten largest hold around 4.8%. Sequenced material: PBMCs, mostly from graft donor cells, taken 360 days after TCRalphabeta/CD19-depleted stem cell transplant. The receptors were gathered from a female patient aged 2-10 years who had a stem cell transplant for congenital amegakaryocytic thrombocytopenia, so the T cells may come from the graft donor. The CDR3 runs from the conserved cysteine through the conserved F or W. The order of the fields is V gene, D gene, clone size, J gene, CDR3 DNA, CDR3 protein. D genes are given only for firm matches. Clone size is not always given. Where it is, it says once, few, many or a class for expanded clones.

TRBV20-1	TRBD1	once	TRBJ2-3	TGCAGTGCCCCAAGGACAGGGTGGAAGACAGATACGCAGTATTTT	CSAPRTGWKTDTQYF
TRBV12-3/TRBV12-4	TRBD1	NA	TRBJ1-1	TGTGCCAGCAGTTTTAATGGGGCCGGGACAGGGGGACGTGGCACTGAAGCTTTCTTT	CASSFNGAGTGGRGTEAFF
TRBV7-9	NA	NA	TRBJ2-7	TGTGCCAGCAGCTTCCGGACACCCCCTTACGAGCAGTACTTC	CASSFRTPPYEQYF
TRBV7-8	NA	NA	TRBJ2-7	TGTGCCAGCAGCTTAGGTCTAGTCTCCTACGAGCAGTACTTC	CASSLGLVSYEQYF
TRBV6-5	TRBD1	few	TRBJ2-2	TGTGCCAGCAGTCTATTCGGGACAGGGTTTTACGGGGAGCTGTTTTTT	CASSLFGTGFYGELFF
TRBV7-3	TRBD1	few	TRBJ1-1	TGTGCCAGCAGCCGAGGGGGAAGACAGGGGTCGAACACTGAAGCTTTCTTT	CASSRGGRQGSNTEAFF
TRBV28	NA	few	TRBJ2-7	TGTGCCAGCAGTCCGGGGGTTGGAGAGCAGTACTTC	CASSPGVGEQYF
TRBV20-1	TRBD1	NA	TRBJ1-6	TGCAGTGCACGGACAGGGAGAAAACCCAATTCACCCCTCCACTTT	CSARTGRKPNSPLHF
TRBV29-1	NA	NA	TRBJ2-5	TGCAGCGTTGAAGACCCGGTCAGTGGGGAGACCCAGTACTTC	CSVEDPVSGETQYF
TRBV11-2	TRBD2	NA	TRBJ2-7	TGTGCCAGCAGCTTACCCGTTGCTAGCGGGAGGGCATACTACGAGCAGTACTTC	CASSLPVASGRAYYEQYF
TRBV9	NA	few	TRBJ2-7	TGTGCCAGCAGCGTAGGTCAGCAAGGTTACGAGCAGTACTTC	CASSVGQQGYEQYF
TRBV28	NA	many	TRBJ2-7	TGTGCCAGCAGTTTCACAGTCTACGAGCAGTACTTC	CASSFTVYEQYF
TRBV11-2	TRBD2	NA	TRBJ2-1	TGTGCCAGCAGGGGTATACCGGGACTAGCGGGCGATTCCCACTACAATGAGCAGTTCTTC	CASRGIPGLAGDSHYNEQFF
TRBV20-1	NA	few	TRBJ2-3	TGCAGTGCCCGTGTTTCGGACTTGGATGATACGCAGTATTTT	CSARVSDLDDTQYF
TRBV27	TRBD1	few	TRBJ2-4	TGTGCCAGCAGTTTTGATAAGGGGGCGCAAAACATTCAGTACTTC	CASSFDKGAQNIQYF
TRBV5-1	NA	few	TRBJ1-4	TGCGCCAGCAGCTTGCTCCCGATTAGAATGGATGAAAAACTGTTTTTT	CASSLLPIRMDEKLFF
TRBV20-1	NA	few	TRBJ1-5	TGCAGTGCTAGCCCGCAGGGGCAGCCCCAGCATTTT	CSASPQGQPQHF
TRBV28	NA	NA	TRBJ2-3	TGTGCCAGCACTCCCGGGCCTGGGGGACCCACAGATACGCAGTATTTT	CASTPGPGGPTDTQYF
TRBV6-2/TRBV6-3	NA	NA	TRBJ1-5	TGTGCCAGCAGTTCCGACGGAAGCAATCAGCCCCAGCATTTT	CASSSDGSNQPQHF
TRBV30	NA	few	TRBJ1-1	TGTGCCAGCATGGGAGCAGGGGAAACTGAAGCTTTCTTT	CASMGAGETEAFF
TRBV14	TRBD1	few	TRBJ1-6	TGTGCCAGCAGCCGAGAAGCCGAGACAGGGTACAATTCACCCCTCCACTTT	CASSREAETGYNSPLHF
TRBV12-3/TRBV12-4	NA	many	TRBJ2-5	TGCGCCAGCAGCTTAACTACCCAAGAGACCCAGTACTTC	CASSLTTQETQYF
TRBV6-5	NA	few	TRBJ1-6	TGTGCCAGCAGGGACGGCAATTCACCCCTCCACTTT	CASRDGNSPLHF
TRBV18	NA	once	TRBJ2-7	TGTGCCAGCTCGCCAGCCAGCAACTCCTACGAGCAGTACTTC	CASSPASNSYEQYF
TRBV30	TRBD1	NA	TRBJ1-4	TGTGCCTGGAGTCAGAAGCCGGGACAGCCTAATGAAAAACTGTTTTTT	CAWSQKPGQPNEKLFF
TRBV6-2/TRBV6-3	NA	NA	TRBJ2-7	TGTGCCAGCTTGTCCCTCAGGGACGGTTACGAGCAGTACTTC	CASLSLRDGYEQYF
TRBV4-2	NA	few	TRBJ2-1	TGTGCCAGCAGCCAAGAGTCCGGGCGCGACTCCTACAATGAGCAGTTCTTC	CASSQESGRDSYNEQFF
TRBV28	TRBD1	NA	TRBJ1-1	TGTGCCAGCAGTCTTAAACCAGGGACAGTGAGTTTCTTT	CASSLKPGTVSFF
TRBV20-1	TRBD2	many	TRBJ2-7	TGCAGTGCTAGAGAATCGCTAGCGGGGTCAACCTACGAGCAGTACTTC	CSARESLAGSTYEQYF
TRBV5-1	NA	NA	TRBJ2-4	TGCGCCAGCAGCTTGCGGCCCCCTGCCTGGGGCCCATATAAAAATGCCAAAAACATTCAGTACTTC	CASSLRPPAWGPYKNAKNIQYF
TRBV29-1	NA	few	TRBJ2-2	TGCAGCGCTGGACGGTCGAACACCGGGGAGCTGTTTTTT	CSAGRSNTGELFF
TRBV20-1	NA	NA	TRBJ2-7	TGCAGTGTCGCTGGAGTACGGGAGCAGTACTTC	CSVAGVREQYF
TRBV6-6	NA	NA	TRBJ1-1	TGTGCCAGCTTGGAACGAGACACTGAAGCTTTCTTT	CASLERDTEAFF
TRBV6-5	NA	few	TRBJ1-4	TGTGCCAGCAGCCAGGGGAGACATGGGGAACTGTTTTTT	CASSQGRHGELFF
TRBV9	TRBD1	NA	TRBJ2-7	TGTGCCAGCAGCTCCCACTCCGGAGACAGGGGTTACGAGCAGTACTTC	CASSSHSGDRGYEQYF
TRBV30	NA	NA	TRBJ2-3	TGTGCCTGGATCGATCGTGGAGATACGCAGTATTTT	CAWIDRGDTQYF
TRBV20-1	NA	NA	TRBJ2-1	TGCAGTGCTAGGATGATTGCGAATGAGCAGTTCTTC	CSARMIANEQFF
TRBV3-1	TRBD2	few	TRBJ2-5	TGTGCCAGCAGCCGGACCGGACTAGCGGGGGATGAGACCCAGTACTTC	CASSRTGLAGDETQYF
TRBV4-1	NA	few	TRBJ1-4	TGCGCCAGCAGCCAAGTGGTAGGGGCCAATGAAAAACTGTTTTTT	CASSQVVGANEKLFF
TRBV4-3	TRBD1	NA	TRBJ1-3	TGCGCCAGCAGCCGGACAGGGAGAGGAAACACCATATATTTT	CASSRTGRGNTIYF
TRBV5-1	NA	few	TRBJ1-4	TGCGCCAGCAGCTTGGATGCGACAAAGGAAAAACTGTTTTTT	CASSLDATKEKLFF
TRBV18	NA	NA	TRBJ1-5	TGTGCCAGCTCACCAGGGGGAAGCAATCAGCCCCAGCATTTT	CASSPGGSNQPQHF
TRBV7-2	TRBD2	NA	TRBJ2-3	TGTGCCAGCAGCTTACTAGCGGGAGTCCCAGATACGCAGTATTTT	CASSLLAGVPDTQYF
TRBV27	NA	NA	TRBJ2-3	TGTGCCAGCAGGGTTTATAGGAACACAGATACGCAGTATTTT	CASRVYRNTDTQYF
TRBV29-1	TRBD2	many	TRBJ2-3	TGCAGCGTTGAAGTTTTCCCTAGCGGTTACACAGATACGCAGTATTTT	CSVEVFPSGYTDTQYF
TRBV7-2	NA	NA	TRBJ2-1	TGTGCCAGCAGCCATAGCAGCAATGAGCAGTTCTTC	CASSHSSNEQFF
TRBV5-4	NA	few	TRBJ2-3	TGTGCCAGCAGCGCAGGGACGGCGCGGAGTACAGATACGCAGTATTTT	CASSAGTARSTDTQYF
TRBV6-2/TRBV6-3	NA	few	TRBJ1-2	TGTGCCAGCAGTCCCAGGGACTACACCTTC	CASSPRDYTF
TRBV27	TRBD1	few	TRBJ2-3	TGTGCCAGCAGCGAAACAGGGGGCGCCCCGGATACGCAGTATTTT	CASSETGGAPDTQYF
TRBV7-9	NA	few	TRBJ2-1	TGTGCCAGCAGCTTAGTGCGCTCCTACAATGAGCAGTTCTTC	CASSLVRSYNEQFF
TRBV5-1	NA	NA	TRBJ2-5	TGCGCCAGCGGCCTTGGGGACACCAAAGAGACCCAGTACTTC	CASGLGDTKETQYF
TRBV29-1	NA	few	TRBJ1-1	TGCAGCGTTGGAACCGCCATGAACACTGAAGCTTTCTTT	CSVGTAMNTEAFF
TRBV29-1	NA	few	TRBJ1-2	TGCAGCGTTGTTCCCGGCTACACCTTC	CSVVPGYTF
TRBV7-3	TRBD2	NA	TRBJ2-3	TGTGCCAGCAGCACGGGAGGGCCGTTAGATACGCAGTATTTT	CASSTGGPLDTQYF